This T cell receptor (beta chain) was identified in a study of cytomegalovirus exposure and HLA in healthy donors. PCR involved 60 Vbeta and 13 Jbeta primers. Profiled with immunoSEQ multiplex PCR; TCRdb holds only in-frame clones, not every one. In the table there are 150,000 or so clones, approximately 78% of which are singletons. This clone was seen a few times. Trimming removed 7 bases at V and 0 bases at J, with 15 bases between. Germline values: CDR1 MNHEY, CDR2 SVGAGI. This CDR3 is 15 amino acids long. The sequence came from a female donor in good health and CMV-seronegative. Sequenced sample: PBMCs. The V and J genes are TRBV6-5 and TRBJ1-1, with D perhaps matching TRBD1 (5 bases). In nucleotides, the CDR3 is TGTGCCAGCAACGCCCCAGGGAGGATGAACACTGAAGCTTTCTTT. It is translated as CASNAPGRMNTEAFF.